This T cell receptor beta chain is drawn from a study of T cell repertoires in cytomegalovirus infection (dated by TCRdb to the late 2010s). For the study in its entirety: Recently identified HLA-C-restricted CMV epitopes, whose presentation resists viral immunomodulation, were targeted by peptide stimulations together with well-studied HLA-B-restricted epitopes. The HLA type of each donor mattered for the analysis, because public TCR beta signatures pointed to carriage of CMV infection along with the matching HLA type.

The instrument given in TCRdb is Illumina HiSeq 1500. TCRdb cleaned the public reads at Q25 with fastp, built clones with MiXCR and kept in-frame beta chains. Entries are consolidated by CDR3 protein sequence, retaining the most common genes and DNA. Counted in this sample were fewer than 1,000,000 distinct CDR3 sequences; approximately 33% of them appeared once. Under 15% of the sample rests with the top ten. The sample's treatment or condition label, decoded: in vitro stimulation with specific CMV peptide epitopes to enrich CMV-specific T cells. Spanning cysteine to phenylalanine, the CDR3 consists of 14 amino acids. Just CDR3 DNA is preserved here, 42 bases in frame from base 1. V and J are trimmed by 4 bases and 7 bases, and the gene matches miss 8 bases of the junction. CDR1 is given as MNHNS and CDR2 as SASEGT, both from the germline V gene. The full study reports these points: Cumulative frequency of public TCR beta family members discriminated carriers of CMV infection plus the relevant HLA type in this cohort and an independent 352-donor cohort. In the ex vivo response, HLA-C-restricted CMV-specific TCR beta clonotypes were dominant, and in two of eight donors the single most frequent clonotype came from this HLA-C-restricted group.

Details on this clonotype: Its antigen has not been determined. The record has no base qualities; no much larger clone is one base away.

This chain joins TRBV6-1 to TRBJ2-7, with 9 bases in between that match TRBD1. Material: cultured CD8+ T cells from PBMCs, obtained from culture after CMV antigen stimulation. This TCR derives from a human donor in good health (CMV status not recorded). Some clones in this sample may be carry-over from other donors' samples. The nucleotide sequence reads TGTGCCAGCAGTGGGGACAGGGCTCCTCAGGAGCAGTACTTC. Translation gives CASSGDRAPQEQYF.